This passage covers 5 T cell receptor beta chains from one sample sequenced in a study of PD-1 blockade in classical Hodgkin lymphoma. Autologous stem cell transplantation was followed by relapse in every patient, and brentuximab vedotin exposure varied. Measured with immunoSEQ multiplex PCR; TCRdb has only the in-frame clones, and not every one. The sample has approximately 44,000 clones; 60% to 75% are singletons. The specimen was peripheral blood mononuclear cells (PBMCs), collected at baseline. These receptors were obtained from a human donor with classical Hodgkin lymphoma.

V usage is TRBV29-1 and J usage is TRBJ2-7; D uncertain. This CDR3 comprises 13 residues. V was shortened by 6 bases and J by 4 bases, with 16 bases between the two germline ends. CDR1 is SQVTM, CDR2 ANQGSEA, per germline. CDR3 sequence: CSVAGPINYEQYF. The DNA of the CDR3 is TGCAGCGTCGCCGGACCCATAAATTACGAGCAGTACTTC.

Only one count was recorded for this clone. The gene calls are TRBV6-6 and TRBJ1-1; TRBD1 is a possible D gene (5 bases). Germline loops: CDR1 MNHNY, CDR2 SVGAGI (reference sequence). V was clipped by 2 bases and J by 1 base, with 8 bases between them. The length of the CDR3 is 14 residues. The CDR3 nucleotides are TGTGCCAGCAGTTACAGGGGCGGGAACACTGAAGCTTTCTTT. It translates to CASSYRGGNTEAFF.

This clone turned up a few times. The chain employs TRBV7-6 and TRBJ2-7; D not resolved. The V and J ends lost 1 base and 4 bases respectively, with 8 bases between them. Germline V lookup: CDR1 SGHVS, CDR2 FNYEAQ. The length of the CDR3 is 13 residues. CDR3 DNA sequence: TGTGCCAGCAGCTTAGTAGTTGGGTACGAGCAGTACTTC. It translates to CASSLVVGYEQYF.

This rearrangement joins TRBV9 to TRBJ2-7; 8 bases align to TRBD2. The CDR3 length is 15 residues. Germline CDR1 and CDR2: SGDLS and YYNGEE. Losses at the gene ends were 3 bases for V and 2 bases for J; bases not matched to a gene: 7. For the CDR3, the DNA is TGTGCCAGCAGCGCCTCCGGGAGGGGCCCCTACGAGCAGTACTTC. Protein sequence: CASSASGRGPYEQYF.

V gene TRBV5-1 combines with J gene TRBJ1-1, with a tentative D call TRBD1 (5 bases). CDR3 length equals 15 residues. Germline CDR1 and CDR2: SGHRS and YFSETQ. V was pared by 0 bases and J by 3 bases, with 12 bases between. CDR3 sequence (DNA): TGCGCCAGCAGCTTGGCTTCCTTGGGGGACACTGAAGCTTTCTTT. Translated: CASSLASLGDTEAFF.